These 8 T cell receptor beta chains came from one sample sequenced in a study of blood T cell repertoires in COVID-19 (dated by TCRdb to the early 2020s). The library relied on the immunoSEQ multiplex PCR assay. In its TCRdb copy, this immuneACCESS table keeps in-frame sequences only and misses some clones. Where compared with another copy, unresolved V genes explain less than half of these, and the others have no known cause. A total of roughly 230,000 clones appear in this sample, roughly four fifths of them only once. The top ten constitute under 5% of the sample. The source material was peripheral blood. The source is a man in his fifties or sixties with active or convalescent COVID-19.

This clone was observed a few times. The chain has TRBV24-1 and TRBJ2-1, with a weak D call TRBD1 (6 bases). The CDR3 is 14 amino acids. Between the trimmed V and J ends, which lost 4 bases and 6 bases, there was a span of 12 bases. Germline assignment: CDR1 KGHDR and CDR2 SFDVKD. CDR3 sequence (DNA): TGTGCCACCAGTGAAGGGGGTCGCAGCAATGAGCAGTTCTTC. This gives the protein CATSEGGRSNEQFF.

The rearrangement uses TRBV6-5 and TRBJ2-7; D is unclear. The V and J ends lost 11 bases and 2 bases respectively, with 10 bases between them. The CDR3 has 11 amino acids. The germline V gene has CDR1 MNHEY and CDR2 SVGAGI. In DNA, the CDR3 is TGTGCCGTGAGGATCCCCTACGAGCAGTACTTC. Translated: CAVRIPYEQYF.

The V and J genes are TRBV5-1 and TRBJ2-7; 7 bases agree with TRBD1. Germline assignment: CDR1 SGHRS and CDR2 YFSETQ. Trimming removed 0 bases from V and 3 bases from J; junction bases left unmatched: 6. The CDR3 sequence is 15 residues long. The CDR3 nucleotides read TGCGCCAGCAGCTTGGGTACAGGGGTTGGCTACGAGCAGTACTTC. Its protein product is CASSLGTGVGYEQYF.

The chain carries TRBV30 and TRBJ1-5, with TRBD1 matching 8 bases. CDR1 is GTSNPN and CDR2 is SVGIG in the germline V gene (reference sequence). CDR3 length: 17 amino acids. V shed 0 bases and J 3 bases; nucleotides not matched to a gene: 10. CDR3 DNA sequence: TGTGCCTGGAGTGTAAACAGGGGGTTGCGAAACAATCAGCCCCAGCATTTT. Protein: CAWSVNRGLRNNQPQHF.

The J gene is TRBJ1-5, the V gene TRBV19; D is uncertain. The CDR3 spans 15 residues. Germline CDR1 LNHDA, CDR2 SQIVND (reference sequence). V was cut by 5 bases and J by 3 bases, with 14 bases left in between. The CDR3 sequence: CASSGQAAPNQPQHF. CDR3 bases: TGTGCCAGTAGTGGCCAGGCCGCTCCCAATCAGCCCCAGCATTTT.

CDR3 sequence (DNA): TGTGCCAGCAGTTGGGGCCCAAACACTGAAGCTTTCTTT. Protein product: CASSWGPNTEAFF. This rearrangement joins TRBV12-3 or TRBV12-4 to TRBJ1-1; a weak D match, TRBD1 (5 bases). The CDR3 contains 13 residues. The V gene lost 4 bases and the J gene lost 2 bases, with 8 bases spanning the gap.

The V and J genes are TRBV9 and TRBJ1-4; 7 bases agree with TRBD1. CDR3 length: 14 amino acids. Trimming removed 3 bases from V and 4 bases from J; junction bases left unmatched: 3. CDR1 and CDR2 (germline): SGDLS, YYNGEE. The CDR3 bases are TGTGCCAGCAGCGCCCGGGACAGTAATGAAAAACTGTTTTTT. It encodes CASSARDSNEKLFF. Full variable domain (outside the CDR3, taken from reference TRBV9 and TRBJ1-4): DSGVTQTPKHLITATGQRVTLRCSPRSGDLSVYWYQQSLDQGLQFLIQYYNGEERAKGNILERFSAQQFPDLHSELNLSSLELGDSALYFCASSARDSNEKLFFGSGTQLSVL.

In nucleotides, the CDR3 is TGTGCCAGCAGTGAAGGCGGACTAGGGCGGGGCGAGCAGTACTTC. This gives the protein CASSEGGLGRGEQYF. This sequence joins TRBV2 and TRBJ2-7; 7 bases match TRBD2. V shed 1 base and J 6 bases; nucleotides not matched to a gene: 9. The CDR3 covers 15 residues. Per the germline V gene, CDR1 is SNHLY and CDR2 is FYNNEI. Variable domain in full (rest from reference TRBV2 and TRBJ2-7): EPEVTQTPSHQVTQMGQEVILRCVPISNHLYFYWYRQILGQKVEFLVSFYNNEISEKSEIFDDQFSVERPDGSNFTLKIRSTKLEDSAMYFCASSEGGLGRGEQYFGPGTRLTVT.